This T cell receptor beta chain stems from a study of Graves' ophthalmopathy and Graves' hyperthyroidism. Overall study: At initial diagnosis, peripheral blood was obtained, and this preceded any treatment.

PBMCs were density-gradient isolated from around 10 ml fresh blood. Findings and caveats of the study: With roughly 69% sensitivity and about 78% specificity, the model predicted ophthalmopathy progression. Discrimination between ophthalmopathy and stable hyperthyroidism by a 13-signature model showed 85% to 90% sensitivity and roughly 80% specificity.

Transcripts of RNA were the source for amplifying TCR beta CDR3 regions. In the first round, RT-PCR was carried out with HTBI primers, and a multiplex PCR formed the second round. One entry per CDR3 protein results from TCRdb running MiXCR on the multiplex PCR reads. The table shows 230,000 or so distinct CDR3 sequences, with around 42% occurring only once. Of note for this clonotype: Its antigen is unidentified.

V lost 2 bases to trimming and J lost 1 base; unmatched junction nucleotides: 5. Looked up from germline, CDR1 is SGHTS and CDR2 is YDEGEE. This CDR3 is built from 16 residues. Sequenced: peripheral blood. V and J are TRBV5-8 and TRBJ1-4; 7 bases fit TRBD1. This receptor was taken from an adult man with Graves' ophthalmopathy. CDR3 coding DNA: TGTGCCAGCAGCTTTCCAGGGGGGCTAACTAATGAAAAACTGTTTTTT. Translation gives CASSFPGGLTNEKLFF.